The source of this T cell receptor (beta chain) is a study of beta chain features in type 1 diabetes. Trimming shortened V by 5 bases and J by 2 bases, and 14 bases separated the two germline ends. Germline V gives CDR1 SGHVS, CDR2 FQNEAQ. The CDR3 is 15 residues long. This clone was detected ten times or more. Its specificity is unknown. Study-wide results and limits: All four CD4+ subsets from Type 1 diabetes patients carried moderately but significantly shorter TCRB CDR3s.

Expressed TCRB transcripts got sequenced, as all isolated RNA was reverse transcribed. Profiled with immunoSEQ multiplex PCR; TCRdb holds only in-frame clones, not every one. This sample has around 300,000 clones, with 14% found just once. This chain uses TRBV7-8 with TRBJ2-3; no firm D call. The sequencing sample was made of central memory CD4+ T cells from blood. This receptor was obtained from a young man in good health. The CDR3 nucleotides are TGTGCCAGCAGCCTCCGAAAACTTAACACAGATACGCAGTATTTT. This gives the protein CASSLRKLNTDTQYF.